These 15 T cell receptor beta chains originate from one sample sequenced in a study of blood T cell repertoires in COVID-19. TCRdb's copy holds only in-frame clones and misses some; the assay was immunoSEQ multiplex PCR. Among about 20,000 clones, 75% to 90% were seen once, and the ten largest hold 22%. Sequenced input: peripheral blood. These receptors all come from a man older than 75 with active or convalescent COVID-19.

The chain links TRBV2 to TRBJ1-4; unclear D gene. Looked up from germline, CDR1 is SNHLY and CDR2 is FYNNEI. The length of the CDR3 is 14 residues. V gave up 6 bases and J gave up 8 bases, with 16 bases separating them. CDR3 DNA sequence: TGTGCCAGCAGGGCTCGCGGGGTAGGAGAAAAACTGTTTTTT. It translates to CASRARGVGEKLFF.

V and J are TRBV4-3 and TRBJ2-5; 10 bases match TRBD2. CDR3 length equals 18 residues. Germline-derived CDR1 and CDR2 are LGHNA and YSLEER. Losses at the gene ends were 0 bases for V and 4 bases for J; bases not matched to a gene: 11. The CDR3 region is CASSQELGAGGRRETQYF. The CDR3 DNA reads TGCGCCAGCAGCCAAGAACTTGGAGCGGGGGGGCGTAGAGAGACCCAGTACTTC.

This sequence joins TRBV15 and TRBJ2-5; the D is unclear. Germline V CDR1 and CDR2: LNHNV, YYDKDF (reference sequence). Trimming stripped 1 base from V and 5 bases from J, with 11 bases between. The CDR3 runs 14 residues. The CDR3 reads CATSRGWRSETQYF. The CDR3 coding sequence is TGTGCCACCAGCAGAGGGTGGAGATCGGAGACCCAGTACTTC.

J is TRBJ1-2 and V is TRBV5-6, with 8 bases matching TRBD1. The CDR3 has 17 residues. V lost 4 bases and J lost 0; bases outside the gene matches: 11. Germline values: CDR1 SGHDT, CDR2 YYEEEE. As DNA, the CDR3 is TGTGCCAGCAGCCCCGGACAGGGCTACCCCTCTAACTATGGCTACACCTTC. This encodes CASSPGQGYPSNYGYTF.

The chain recombines TRBV3-1 (or the pseudogene TRBV3-2) with TRBJ2-7, with 7 bases identical to TRBD2. The ends lost 4 bases at V and 0 bases at J; junction bases unmatched: 21. This CDR3 contains 20 residues. Germline V gene lookup returns CDR1 LGHDT and CDR2 YNNKEL (reference sequence). The CDR3 coding sequence is TGTGCCAGCAGCCCTCCGCGGGGGAAAGCGGGTCGGGGCCCCTCCTACGAGCAGTACTTC. Its translation: CASSPPRGKAGRGPSYEQYF.

This clone was recorded a few times. The chain recombines TRBV2 with TRBJ1-6, with D uncertain. Germline V lookup: CDR1 SNHLY, CDR2 FYNNEI. The V gene lost 3 bases and the J gene lost 4 bases, with 10 bases spanning the gap. The CDR3 has 15 residues. The CDR3 bases are TGTGCCAGCAGTGACACTTCGCCGTATAATTCACCCCTCCACTTT. The encoded protein is CASSDTSPYNSPLHF.

V gene TRBV27 combines with J gene TRBJ1-5, with a weak D call TRBD1 (5 bases). V was shortened by 5 bases and J by 3 bases, with 17 bases between the two germline ends. CDR1 is MNHEY, CDR2 SMNVEV, per germline (reference sequence). The CDR3 covers 16 residues. CDR3 sequence reads: CASSLTRVLVNQPQHF. CDR3 nucleotides: TGTGCCAGCAGTCTGACCAGGGTACTGGTCAATCAGCCCCAGCATTTT.

The chain employs TRBV19 and TRBJ2-1; TRBD1 is a possible D gene (5 bases). V lost 2 bases and J 0 bases, leaving 11 bases between the germline ends. Germline V lookup: CDR1 LNHDA, CDR2 SQIVND (reference sequence). The CDR3 has 16 residues. The DNA for the CDR3 is TGTGCCAGTAGTATAAACGGACAAAGCTCCTACAATGAGCAGTTCTTC. Protein sequence: CASSINGQSSYNEQFF. The entire variable domain, with the rest obtained from reference TRBV19 and TRBJ2-1, is as follows: DGGITQSPKYLFRKEGQNVTLSCEQNLNHDAMYWYRQDPGQGLRLIYYSQIVNDFQKGDIAEGYSVSREKKESFPLTVTSAQKNPTAFYLCASSINGQSSYNEQFFGPGTRLTVL.

This clone was seen just once. The V gene is TRBV6-5, the J gene TRBJ2-5; TRBD1 aligns across 9 bases. V shed 6 bases and J 7 bases; nucleotides not matched to a gene: 9. There are 14 residues in the CDR3. Germline V gene lookup returns CDR1 MNHEY and CDR2 SVGAGI. CDR3 bases: TGTGCCAGCAGACCTACAGGGGGCTGGTTGACCCAGTACTTC. Translating it yields CASRPTGGWLTQYF.

This rearrangement joins TRBV7-2 to TRBJ1-1, with D tentatively TRBD1 (5 bases). V lost 3 bases and J 1 base, leaving 9 bases between the germline ends. This CDR3 contains 14 residues. CDR1 is SGHTA, CDR2 FQGNSA, per germline. This chain's CDR3 is CASSFVRGNTEAFF. The CDR3 nucleotides read TGTGCCAGCAGCTTCGTTAGGGGGAACACTGAAGCTTTCTTT.

This chain links TRBV9 with TRBJ2-3; no reliable D call. Germline loops: CDR1 SGDLS, CDR2 YYNGEE. The V and J ends lost 6 bases and 2 bases respectively, with 19 bases between them. The CDR3 loop spans 16 amino acids. In DNA, the CDR3 is TGTGCCAGCAAACCCGTTACGGGTGGAAACACAGATACGCAGTATTTT. Amino acids: CASKPVTGGNTDTQYF.

The rearrangement joins TRBV5-1 to TRBJ1-4; possible D gene TRBD1, 5 bases. The CDR3 totals 15 residues. Germline V gene data show CDR1 as SGHRS and CDR2 as YFSETQ. The V and J ends lost 5 bases and 8 bases respectively, with 19 bases between them. The CDR3 protein is CASSSQQVAGEKLFF. Written as DNA, the CDR3 is TGCGCCAGCAGTTCTCAACAGGTTGCCGGGGAAAAACTGTTTTTT.

The gene calls are TRBV7-3 and TRBJ2-1; 10 nucleotides align to TRBD1. Germline V gene sequence: CDR1 SGHTA, CDR2 FQGTGA. The CDR3 runs 16 residues. V shed 4 bases, J shed 4 bases, and the junction held 7 bases outside the gene matches. The CDR3 DNA follows: TGTGCCAGCAGCTCAGGACAGGGGGACTCGTACAATGAGCAGTTCTTC. Translation gives CASSSGQGDSYNEQFF.

The J gene is TRBJ2-3, the V gene TRBV6-4; 7 positions match TRBD1. This CDR3 has 15 amino acids. CDR1 MRHNA and CDR2 SNTAGT come from the germline V gene. J lost 3 bases, V lost 5 bases, and 8 bases had no gene match. The CDR3 here is CASSTQGETTDTQYF. CDR3 DNA sequence: TGTGCCAGCAGTACGCAGGGGGAGACAACAGATACGCAGTATTTT.

V usage is TRBV4-2 and J usage is TRBJ2-5; 10 nucleotides match TRBD1. Germline CDR1 LGHNA, CDR2 YNFKEQ. V lost 0 bases, J lost 7 bases, and 8 bases stayed unmatched. This CDR3 comprises 16 residues. For the CDR3, the DNA is TGTGCCAGCAGCCAAGAAGGTGACAGGGGGCTTTGGACCCAGTACTTC. Translation gives CASSQEGDRGLWTQYF.